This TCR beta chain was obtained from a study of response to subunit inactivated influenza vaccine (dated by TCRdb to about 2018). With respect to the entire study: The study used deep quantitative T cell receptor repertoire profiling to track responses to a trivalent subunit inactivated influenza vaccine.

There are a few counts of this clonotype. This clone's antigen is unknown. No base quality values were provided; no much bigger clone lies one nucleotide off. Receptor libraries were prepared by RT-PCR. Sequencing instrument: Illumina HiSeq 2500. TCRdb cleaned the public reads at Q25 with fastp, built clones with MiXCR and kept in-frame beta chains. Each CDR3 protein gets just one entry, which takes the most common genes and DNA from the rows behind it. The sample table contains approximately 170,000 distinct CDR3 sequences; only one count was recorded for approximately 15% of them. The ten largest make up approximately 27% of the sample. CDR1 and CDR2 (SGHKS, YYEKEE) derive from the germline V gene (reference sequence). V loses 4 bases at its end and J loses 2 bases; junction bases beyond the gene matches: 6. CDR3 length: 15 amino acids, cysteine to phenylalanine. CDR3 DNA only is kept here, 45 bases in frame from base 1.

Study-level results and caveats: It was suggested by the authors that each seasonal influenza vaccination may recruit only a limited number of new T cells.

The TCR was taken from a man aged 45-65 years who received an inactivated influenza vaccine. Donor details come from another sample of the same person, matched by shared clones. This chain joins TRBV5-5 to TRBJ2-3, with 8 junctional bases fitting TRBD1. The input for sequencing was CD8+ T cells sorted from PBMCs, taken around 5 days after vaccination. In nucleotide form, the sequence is TGTGCCAGCAGCACCGGACAGGGCTCCACAGATACGCAGTATTTT. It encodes CASSTGQGSTDTQYF.